Below, one TCR beta chain is given with its context. Expressed TCRB transcripts were sequenced because the entire RNA isolate underwent reverse transcription. Roughly 3.6 million reads on average were seen across naive, central memory and regulatory T cell samples. TCRdb's copy holds only in-frame clones and misses some; the assay was immunoSEQ multiplex PCR. Counted here are 970,000 or so clones, roughly a sixth occurring once; the ten biggest clones make up 0.023%. These data originate in a study of beta chain features in type 1 diabetes. On the study more broadly: Patient and healthy donor groups were alike in age, gender and cell yields.

Isolation of CD4+ naive, central memory, regulatory and stem cell-like memory cells was achieved by sorting via CD45RO/CCR7/CD25/CD127/CD95/CD27. This TCR derives from a woman under 30 in good health. The sequenced material came from naive CD4+ T cells from blood.

The CDR3 DNA is TGTGCCAGCAGCTTAAGCACCGGGGAGCTGTTTTTT. Translated, it gives CASSLSTGELFF. This sequence joins TRBV7-6 and TRBJ2-2; D gene ambiguous. Looked up from germline, CDR1 is SGHVS and CDR2 is FNYEAQ. The CDR3 is 12 residues long. Trimming pared 2 bases from V and 4 bases from J, leaving 2 bases between.